Detailed here is one T cell receptor beta chain. Its antigen is unknown. Base qualities are missing; no much larger clone stands one base away. V was cut back by 0 bases and J by 2 bases, leaving a gap of 8 bases between them. Including the terminal cysteine and phenylalanine, the CDR3 comprises 15 residues. Of the read, only the CDR3 DNA is kept; its 45 bases are in frame from base 1. CDR1 and CDR2, looked up from the germline V gene, are MNHNS and SASEGT. This sample is drawn from a study of control samples from healthy donors and cancer patients (TCRdb year 2020). The receptor library was made with the immunoSEQ multiplex PCR assay. Sourced from immuneACCESS, this table was stored by TCRdb with only in-frame sequences that have V and J called. A share of the clones is absent; for the studies checked, an unresolved V gene accounts for under half, and the remainder has no known explanation. The sample contains about 160,000 clones, roughly 94% of them found a single time. The top ten clonotypes cover about 14% of the sample.

The sequence was collected from a man aged 60 to 69 with colorectal cancer. The rearranged segments are TRBV6-1 and TRBJ1-5, with no reliable assignment of the D segment. The sequenced sample consisted of PBMCs. DNA sequence: TGTGCCAGCAGTGAAGCTTGGCAGGGCAATCAGCCCCAGCATTTT. It encodes CASSEAWQGNQPQHF.